A selection of T cell receptor beta chains follows, all from one sample in a study of control samples from healthy donors and cancer patients. TCRdb's copy holds only in-frame clones and misses some; the assay was immunoSEQ multiplex PCR. The sample has about 180,000 clones, approximately 91% seen once. Specimen: blood. These receptors came from a woman in her forties in good health. The CDR3 runs from the conserved cysteine through the conserved F or W. Fields, in order: V gene, J gene, clone size, D gene, CDR3 DNA, CDR3 protein. A D gene is named only where the DNA matches it firmly. Rows give clone size only sometimes, using once, few, many, or a class for an expanded clone.

TRBV4-1,TRBJ2-2,once,TRBD2,TGCGCCAGCAGCCAAGACAAGCGGGGGGGGCCACCCGGGGAGCTGTTTTTT,CASSQDKRGGPPGELFF
TRBV5-1,TRBJ2-3,.,.,TGCGCCAGCATCTCGATACCCGGTTCCACAGATACGCAGTATTTT,CASISIPGSTDTQYF
TRBV7-8,TRBJ2-6,.,TRBD1,TGTGCCAGCAGCTTAGGGGGCAGGGGGCGGACTGGGGCCAACGTCCTGACTTTC,CASSLGGRGRTGANVLTF
TRBV7-9,TRBJ2-5,.,.,TGTGCCAGCAGCTGGACCTTAGTCGCGGTCGCGGAGACCCAGTACTTC,CASSWTLVAVAETQYF
TRBV19,TRBJ1-3,.,.,TGTGCCAGTAGTGTACAGGACTCTGGAAACACCATATATTTT,CASSVQDSGNTIYF
TRBV6-5,TRBJ1-2,.,TRBD1,TGTGCCAGCAGAGATGGGACAGGCTCTAGCTACACCTTC,CASRDGTGSSYTF
TRBV6-4,TRBJ2-3,.,TRBD2,TGTGCCAGCAGTGAGTCTAACGGGGGGGGCACAGATACGCAGTATTTT,CASSESNGGGTDTQYF
TRBV11-2,TRBJ2-7,.,TRBD2,TGTGCCAGCAGCTTTAACAGCGGGGGGACCTACGAGCAGTACTTC,CASSFNSGGTYEQYF
TRBV6-1,TRBJ1-1,.,.,TGTGCCAGCAGTGACACAGCGAACACTGAAGCTTTCTTT,CASSDTANTEAFF
TRBV2,TRBJ1-2,.,.,TGTGCCAGCAGTCCACTTGCCAGACAGGCGAACTATGGCTACACCTTC,CASSPLARQANYGYTF
TRBV10-3,TRBJ1-4,.,TRBD1,TGTGCCATCAGTGAGTCATTTAGGACAGGGGGGAATGAAAAACTGTTTTTT,CAISESFRTGGNEKLFF
TRBV6-5,TRBJ2-5,.,.,TGTGCCAGCAGTTACTCGAATGGGCAGGAGACCCAGTACTTC,CASSYSNGQETQYF
TRBV9,TRBJ2-5,.,.,TGTGCCAGCAGCACTTTTAGGGGCGGAGAGACCCAGTACTTC,CASSTFRGGETQYF
TRBV5-1,TRBJ2-3,.,TRBD1,TGCGCCAGCAGCCCGGGACAGGGGCCGGGGCTGTATTTT,CASSPGQGPGLYF
TRBV2,TRBJ2-1,.,.,TGTGCCATCCTCATTTACAATGAGCAGTTCTTC,CAILIYNEQFF
TRBV7-8,TRBJ2-5,.,.,TGTGCCAGCAGCCCCCGCGATGGAAGGGGCGGGGAGACCCAGTACTTC,CASSPRDGRGGETQYF
TRBV6-5,TRBJ1-5,once,.,TGTGCCAGCAGGGAGACAGAGCCCCAGCATTTT,CASRETEPQHF
TRBV4-1,TRBJ1-1,.,TRBD1,TGCGCCAGCAGCCCACCGGGGACAGAGAACACTGAAGCTTTCTTT,CASSPPGTENTEAFF